The 13 T cell receptor beta chains in this list originate from one sample, sequenced in a study of CD8 T cells in ankylosing spondylitis. TCRdb analysed the 5' RACE reads with MiXCR anew, one entry per CDR3 protein. This table holds a few hundred thousand distinct CDR3 sequences, 20% found once. The sample taken for sequencing was blood, either unsorted or a sorted T cell fraction (not recorded which). The receptors originated from a female donor with ankylosing spondylitis or in good health (not recorded which).

The rearrangement uses TRBV29-1 and TRBJ2-5; D may be TRBD1 (5 bases). The CDR3 runs 12 residues. V dropped 3 bases and J dropped 5 bases, with 10 bases sitting between them. The V gene's germline CDR1 is SQVTM and CDR2 ANQGSEA. This CDR3 reads CSVDRATETQYF. The CDR3 DNA reads as TGCAGCGTTGACAGGGCGACGGAGACCCAGTACTTC.

V gene TRBV12-3 or TRBV12-4 combines with J gene TRBJ1-2, with a weak D call TRBD1 (5 bases). With 3 bases removed from V and 7 bases from J, the gap between germline ends came to 15 bases. This CDR3 region has 14 residues. The CDR3 nucleotides read TGTGCCAGCAGTTTCAGGGCCAAGTCTTCTGGCTACACCTTC. It specifies CASSFRAKSSGYTF.

This clonotype was seen only a few times. DNA of the CDR3: TGTGCCATTGGACAGGCTAGCTCTGGGGCCAACGTCCTGACTTTC. It specifies CAIGQASSGANVLTF. The chain uses TRBV10-3 and TRBJ2-6; 7 nucleotides line up with TRBD1. This CDR3 has 15 amino acids. The V gene end was trimmed by 9 bases and the J gene end by 0 bases; junction bases not matched to a gene: 5. Per the germline V gene, CDR1 is ENHRY and CDR2 is SYGVKD.

This clonotype appeared a few times. This chain links TRBV19 with TRBJ1-1; D may be TRBD1 (5 bases). The CDR3 length is 13 residues. V dropped 4 bases and J dropped 3 bases, with 9 bases sitting between them. Looked up from germline, CDR1 is LNHDA and CDR2 is SQIVND (reference sequence). CDR3 amino acids: CASSRQKDTEAFF. The CDR3, as DNA: TGTGCCAGTAGTAGACAGAAGGACACTGAAGCTTTCTTT.

This clonotype was counted many times. The chain links TRBV25-1 to TRBJ2-7; 7 positions match TRBD1. This CDR3 is built from 14 residues. J gave up 3 bases and V 2 bases, and 4 bases lay outside the gene matches. The V gene's germline CDR1 is MGHDK and CDR2 SYGVNS. DNA of the CDR3: TGTGCCAGCAGTGAACCTGGACAGGTCTACGAGCAGTACTTC. Its protein is CASSEPGQVYEQYF.

The table lists this clonotype with a few counts. V and J are TRBV20-1 and TRBJ2-7, with a weak D call TRBD1 (6 bases). This CDR3 spans 12 amino acids. V lost 2 bases to trimming and J lost 1 base, with 6 bases between them. Germline CDR1 DFQATT, CDR2 SNEGSKA (reference sequence). The CDR3 DNA reads as TGCAGTGCTAGAACAGGGTCCTACGAGCAGTACTTC. Translated: CSARTGSYEQYF.

The V gene is TRBV4-3, the J gene TRBJ2-1; no clear D gene. There are 15 residues in the CDR3. Germline V gene lookup returns CDR1 LGHNA and CDR2 YSLEER. Trimming cost V 7 bases and J 0 bases, with 13 bases left between them. The CDR3 coding sequence is TGCGCCAGCACCCGGTCCTCGAGCTCCTACAATGAGCAGTTCTTC. It yields the protein CASTRSSSSYNEQFF.

The rearrangement uses TRBV20-1 and TRBJ2-1; D uncertain. The CDR3 is made up of 10 amino acids. Trimming removed 8 bases from V and 6 bases from J, with 8 bases in between. Germline V CDR1 and CDR2: DFQATT, SNEGSKA (reference sequence). CDR3 amino acids: CSSFSNEQFF. The CDR3 coding sequence is TGCAGTTCTTTCTCCAATGAGCAGTTCTTC.

This clonotype was detected only a few times. The rearrangement uses TRBV5-6 and TRBJ2-1; the D gene is possibly TRBD2 (6 bases). Germline CDR1 SGHDT, CDR2 YYEEEE. With 4 bases removed from V and 12 bases from J, the gap between germline ends came to 20 bases. The CDR3 has 14 residues. CDR3 sequence (DNA): TGTGCCAGCAGCCCGGGGACTCGCCGAGGCGTGCAGTTCTTC. This sequence encodes CASSPGTRRGVQFF. Complete variable domain (other parts from reference TRBV5-6 and TRBJ2-1): DAGVTQSPTHLIKTRGQQVTLRCSPKSGHDTVSWYQQALGQGPQFIFQYYEEEERQRGNFPDRFSGHQFPNYSSELNVNALLLGDSALYLCASSPGTRRGVQFFGPGTRLTVL.

This clonotype appeared many times. This rearrangement joins TRBV9 to TRBJ2-7, with a weak D call TRBD1 (5 bases). CDR1 is SGDLS, CDR2 YYNGEE, per germline. This CDR3 is 13 amino acids long. Trimming removed 4 bases at V and 5 bases at J, with 13 bases between. The CDR3 here is CASSPELGDEQYF. The DNA of the CDR3 is TGTGCCAGCAGCCCAGAGTTAGGGGACGAGCAGTACTTC.

The genes are TRBV5-6 and TRBJ2-7; D is possibly TRBD1 or TRBD2 (5 bases each). This CDR3 is 13 amino acids long. The germline V gene has CDR1 SGHDT and CDR2 YYEEEE. V gave up 0 bases and J gave up 6 bases, with 10 bases separating them. The CDR3 loop reads CASSLGGIGEQYF. CDR3 nucleotides: TGTGCCAGCAGCTTGGGGGGGATTGGCGAGCAGTACTTC.

This rearrangement joins TRBV20-1 to TRBJ2-1; no clear D gene. V was clipped by 7 bases and J by 12 bases, with 13 bases between them. Looked up from germline, CDR1 is DFQATT and CDR2 is SNEGSKA (reference sequence). This CDR3 contains 10 residues. Here the CDR3 DNA reads TGCAGTGTAAGCGACGTGGGGCAGTTCTTC. This encodes CSVSDVGQFF.

Comment on this clonotype: A much larger clone differs from this one at a single base, so this may be a read error. The conserved final phenylalanine or tryptophan is absent from the CDR3, which likely points to a read error. This chain links TRBV29-1 with TRBJ2-5; D uncertain. V lost 6 bases and J lost 4, with 6 bases in between. CDR3 length: 10 amino acids. Germline assignment: CDR1 SQVTM and CDR2 ANQGSEA. This CDR3 is CSVAGETQYL. In nucleotides, the CDR3 is TGCAGCGTAGCAGGAGAGACCCAGTACCTC.